This T cell receptor beta chain is from a study of T cells in Graves' hyperthyroidism and ophthalmopathy. General study results and limits: The model forecast ophthalmopathy, anticipating it by a median approximately 6.2 months before onset.

Using RNA transcripts as the source, TCR beta CDR3 regions were amplified. RT-PCR in the first round (using the HTBI primer set) targeted the TCR CDR3. TCRdb called the multiplex PCR reads again in MiXCR, with one record for every CDR3 protein. This sample yields 490,000 or so distinct CDR3 sequences, of which approximately 48% are seen a single time; approximately 44% belongs to the top ten. CDR3 length equals 10 residues. Germline V gives CDR1 LNHDA, CDR2 SQIVND (reference sequence). Trimming took off 6 bases at V and 8 bases at J, with 7 bases between the two ends. This clonotype was recorded a few times. Its antigen is currently unknown.

The gene calls are TRBV19 and TRBJ1-2; D is ambiguous. The receptor comes from an adult woman with Graves' disease, either hyperthyroidism or ophthalmopathy (not recorded which). Sequencing was done on a sample of peripheral blood or thyroid tissue (not recorded which). Here the CDR3 reads CASRQWGYTF. Here the CDR3 DNA reads TGTGCCAGTAGACAATGGGGCTACACCTTC.